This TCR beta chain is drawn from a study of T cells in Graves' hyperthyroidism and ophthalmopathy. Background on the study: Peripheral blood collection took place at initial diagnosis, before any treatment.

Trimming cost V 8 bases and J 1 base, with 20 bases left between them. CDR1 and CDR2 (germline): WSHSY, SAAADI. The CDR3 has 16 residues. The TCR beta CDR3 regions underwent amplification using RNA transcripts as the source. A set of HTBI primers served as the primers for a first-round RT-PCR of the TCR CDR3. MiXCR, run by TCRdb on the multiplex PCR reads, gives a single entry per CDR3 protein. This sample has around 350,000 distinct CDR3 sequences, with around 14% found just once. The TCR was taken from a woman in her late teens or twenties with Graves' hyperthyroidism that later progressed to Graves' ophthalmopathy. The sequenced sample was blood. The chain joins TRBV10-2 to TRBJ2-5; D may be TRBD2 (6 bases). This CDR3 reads CASGDTQEGTQETQYF. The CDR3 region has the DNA TGCGCCAGCGGAGACACACAGGAGGGGACCCAAGAGACCCAGTACTTC.